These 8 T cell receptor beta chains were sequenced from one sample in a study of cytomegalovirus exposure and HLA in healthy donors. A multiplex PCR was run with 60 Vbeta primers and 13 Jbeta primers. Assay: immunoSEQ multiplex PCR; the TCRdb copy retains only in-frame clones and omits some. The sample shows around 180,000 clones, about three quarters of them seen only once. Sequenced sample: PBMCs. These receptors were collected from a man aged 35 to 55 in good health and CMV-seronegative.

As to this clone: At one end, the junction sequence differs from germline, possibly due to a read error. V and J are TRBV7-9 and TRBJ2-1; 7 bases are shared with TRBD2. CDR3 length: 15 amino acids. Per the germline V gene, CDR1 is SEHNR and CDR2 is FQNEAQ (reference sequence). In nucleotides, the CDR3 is TGTGCCAGCAGCCTAACGGGGGGTAGAAACAATGAGCAGCTCTTC. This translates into CASSLTGGRNNEQLF.

The CDR3 DNA reads as TGCGCCAGCAGCTTGGCCGGGGGGGTGAGTGGCCAAGAGACCCAGTACTTC. Its protein is CASSLAGGVSGQETQYF. V and J are TRBV5-1 and TRBJ2-5; TRBD2 agrees at 8 bases. Germline V gives CDR1 SGHRS, CDR2 YFSETQ. The V and J ends lost 0 bases and 1 base, in that order; junction bases with no gene match: 8. The CDR3 has 17 residues.

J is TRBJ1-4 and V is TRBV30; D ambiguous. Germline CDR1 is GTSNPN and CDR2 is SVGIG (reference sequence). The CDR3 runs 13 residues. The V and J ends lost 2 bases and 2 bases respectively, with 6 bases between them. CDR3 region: CAWSLATNEKLFF. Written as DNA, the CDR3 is TGTGCCTGGAGTTTAGCTACTAATGAAAAACTGTTTTTT. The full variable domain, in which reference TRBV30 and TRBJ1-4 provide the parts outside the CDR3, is SQTIHQWPATLVQPVGSPLSLECTVEGTSNPNLYWYRQAAGRGLQLLFYSVGIGQISSEVPQNLSASRPQDRQFILSSKKLLLSDSGFYLCAWSLATNEKLFFGSGTQLSVL.

CDR3 bases: TGTGCCAGCAGCCAGTTGGGAGCTAATGAAAAACTGTTTTTT. Its protein product is CASSQLGANEKLFF. The chain links TRBV14 to TRBJ1-4; D not certain. Germline assignment: CDR1 SGHDN and CDR2 FVKESK. The CDR3 loop spans 14 amino acids. V was trimmed by 3 bases and J by 3 bases, leaving 8 bases between them. The full variable domain, rest sourced from reference TRBV14 and TRBJ1-4, is EAGVTQFPSHSVIEKGQTVTLRCDPISGHDNLYWYRRVMGKEIKFLLHFVKESKQDESGMPNNRFLAERTGGTYSTLKVQPAELEDSGVYFCASSQLGANEKLFFGSGTQLSVL.

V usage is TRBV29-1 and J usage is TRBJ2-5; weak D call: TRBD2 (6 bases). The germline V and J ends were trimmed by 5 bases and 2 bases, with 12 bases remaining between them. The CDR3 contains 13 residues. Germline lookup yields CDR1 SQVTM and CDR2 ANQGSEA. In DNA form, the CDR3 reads TGCAGCGTTCAACCGGGGGTTCAAGAGACCCAGTACTTC. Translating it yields CSVQPGVQETQYF.

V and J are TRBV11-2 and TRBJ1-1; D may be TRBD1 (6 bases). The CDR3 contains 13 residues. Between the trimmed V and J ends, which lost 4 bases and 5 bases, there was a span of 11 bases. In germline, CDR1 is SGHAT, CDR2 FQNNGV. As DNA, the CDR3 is TGTGCCAGCAGCTCGCTACAGGGAACTGAAGCTTTCTTT. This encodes CASSSLQGTEAFF. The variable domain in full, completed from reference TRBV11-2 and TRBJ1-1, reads EAGVAQSPRYKIIEKRQSVAFWCNPISGHATLYWYQQILGQGPKLLIQFQNNGVVDDSQLPKDRFSAERLKGVDSTLKIQPAKLEDSAVYLCASSSLQGTEAFFGQGTRLTVV.

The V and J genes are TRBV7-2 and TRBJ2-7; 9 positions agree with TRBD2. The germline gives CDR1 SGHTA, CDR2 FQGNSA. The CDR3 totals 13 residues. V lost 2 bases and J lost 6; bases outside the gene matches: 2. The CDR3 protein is CASSLQLAGEQYF. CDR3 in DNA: TGTGCCAGCAGCTTACAACTAGCGGGCGAGCAGTACTTC. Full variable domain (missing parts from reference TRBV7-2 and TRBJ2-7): GAGVSQSPSNKVTEKGKDVELRCDPISGHTALYWYRQSLGQGLEFLIYFQGNSAPDKSGLPSDRFSAERTGGSVSTLTIQRTQQEDSAVYLCASSLQLAGEQYFGPGTRLTVT.

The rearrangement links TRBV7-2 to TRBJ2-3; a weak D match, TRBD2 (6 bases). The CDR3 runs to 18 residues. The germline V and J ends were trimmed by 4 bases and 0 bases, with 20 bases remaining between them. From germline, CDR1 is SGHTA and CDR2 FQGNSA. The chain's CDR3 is CASSWRGRRTASTDTQYF. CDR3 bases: TGTGCCAGCAGCTGGAGGGGTCGGCGCACGGCTAGCACAGATACGCAGTATTTT. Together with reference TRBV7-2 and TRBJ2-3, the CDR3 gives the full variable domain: GAGVSQSPSNKVTEKGKDVELRCDPISGHTALYWYRQSLGQGLEFLIYFQGNSAPDKSGLPSDRFSAERTGGSVSTLTIQRTQQEDSAVYLCASSWRGRRTASTDTQYFGPGTRLTVL.